This T cell receptor beta chain stems from a study of T cell responses to AZD1222 COVID-19 vaccine. On this clone: Its antigen is unknown.

Overall study results and limits: Donors were chiefly white British, with a greater number of females, and clonal diversity was perhaps underestimated. Only five to seven AZD1222 recipients were seropositive at baseline. Spike was spanned by vaccine-associated CD4 TCRs, which were dominant at 160-218 and 743-854.

Sequencing used immunoSEQ multiplex PCR; TCRdb keeps in-frame clones, though not all of them. The sample has approximately 150,000 clones; less than 95% are singletons. Germline V CDR1 and CDR2: ENHRY, SYGVKD. CDR3 length: 14 residues. Trimming took 2 bases from V and 1 from J, leaving 9 bases between them. The sample was peripheral blood, taken 28 days after the second AZD1222 dose. This TCR came from an adult who received the AZD1222 COVID-19 vaccine. This chain connects TRBV10-3 to TRBJ2-7, with D uncertain. The CDR3 spells CAISESGRSYEQYF. CDR3 nucleotide sequence: TGTGCCATCAGTGAGAGTGGCAGGTCCTACGAGCAGTACTTC.